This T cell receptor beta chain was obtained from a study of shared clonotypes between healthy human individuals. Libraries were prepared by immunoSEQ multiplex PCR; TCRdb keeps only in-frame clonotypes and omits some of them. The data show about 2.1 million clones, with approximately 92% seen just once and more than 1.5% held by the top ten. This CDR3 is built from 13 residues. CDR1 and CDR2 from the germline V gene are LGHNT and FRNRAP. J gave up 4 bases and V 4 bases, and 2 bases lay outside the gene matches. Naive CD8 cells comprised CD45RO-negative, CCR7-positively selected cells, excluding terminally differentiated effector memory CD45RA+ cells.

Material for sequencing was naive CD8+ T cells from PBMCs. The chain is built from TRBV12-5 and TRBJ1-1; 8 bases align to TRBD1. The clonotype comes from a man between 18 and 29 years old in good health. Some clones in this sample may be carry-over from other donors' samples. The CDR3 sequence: CASGYGTGTEAFF. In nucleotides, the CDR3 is TGTGCTAGTGGTTACGGGACAGGCACTGAAGCTTTCTTT.